This section outlines one T cell receptor beta chain sequence together with its context. Which antigen it targets is not known. No base quality values were provided; no much bigger clone lies one nucleotide off. Receptor libraries were prepared by the immunoSEQ multiplex PCR assay. For the multiplex PCR, a mixture combining 60 forward primers for TCR Vbeta segments and 13 reverse primers for TCR Jbeta segments was used. Amplification of the CDR3 region of rearranged TCR beta genes was performed with a multiplex PCR assay on genomic DNA. Amplified TCR beta libraries were sequenced as 87-base-pair reads on the Illumina HiSeq System. The study's own analysis went as follows. A later analysis counted some 80 million unique TCR beta chains across the 700 or so repertoires, and about 10 million of these chains were shared by at least two donors. To remove PCR and sequencing errors, raw reads were error-corrected and collapsed into unique sequences using a nearest-neighbor algorithm that merged closely related sequences. Alignment of CDR3 sequences to IMGT reference sequences was used to assign V, D and J gene segments. For a sequence to be retained, at least a six-nucleotide match to both a V gene segment and a J gene segment was required. A rearrangement counted as productive if the CDR3 had no stop codons and remained in frame with V and J, and every other rearrangement counted as non-productive. CDR3 was defined according to IMGT convention as the region running from the second conserved V-encoded cysteine to the conserved J-encoded phenylalanine. In an earlier analysis of 500 to 650 of the donors, sequences lacking an unambiguous match to a single V gene segment were excluded. An earlier analysis of about 590 of the donors classified V segments as functional when productive rearrangements were above 56.7% and as segregating when the standard deviation between donors was above 5%. A statistical classification framework was developed to diagnose cytomegalovirus status using the catalog of TCR beta chain sequences. In a later analysis, V and J genes were assigned by comparing TCR nucleotide sequences against IMGT/GENE-DB human TR gene sequences. The TCRdist pipeline was used in a later analysis to assign CDR3 sequences and most-parsimonious VDJ recombination scenarios. A later analysis defined each TCR beta chain by its CDR3 amino acid sequence plus V-gene family, and excluded reads lacking a unique V-gene family. A later analysis removed 500 to 650 highly shared, low-generation-probability nucleotide sequences to deal with suspected cross-contamination and a sequencing artifact. For each public chain, a later analysis derived a clonal expansion index from normalized ranks of inferred template counts within each repertoire. A later analysis computed generation probabilities with a VDJ recombination model fitted to out-of-frame rearrangements, and checked the results against IGoR. In a later analysis, hypergeometric tests were used to score TCR-TCR, TCR-HLA and TCR-CMV co-occurrence, with a repertoire-size bias correction applied to TCR pairs. In a later analysis, false discovery rates were estimated by permuting HLA or CMV assignments 20 times. In a later analysis, co-occurring TCRs were grouped using DBSCAN, and TCRdist sequence similarity was added for clustering within HLA-allele-positive subsets. Co-occurrence clustering excluded repertoires with fewer than 30,000 or more than 120,000 public chains, plus five with anomalous nucleotide sharing. TCRdb limited this immuneACCESS table to in-frame rearrangements with V and J called. A share of clones is missing; checked studies link under half to unresolved V genes, and the rest is unexplained. Clone size and the V and J calls come from that table; the DNA yielded D and trimming. The sample table contains approximately 100,000 clones; only one count was recorded for around 79% of them. Roughly 4% of the sample goes to the ten largest clones.

This entry belongs to a study of cytomegalovirus exposure and HLA in healthy donors (TCRdb year 2017). General notes on the study: An earlier analysis of 550 to 700 of the donors reported 250 to 300 Gb of sequence data and roughly 100 million unique TCR beta sequences from 150 million to 200 million T cells. Roughly 290 gigabases of sequencing data and approximately 91 million unique TCR sequences made up an early release that covered 640 HLA-typed donors. Of the approximately 370 genotyped donors, over 80% were placed in the genetic ancestry cluster associated with self-reported Caucasian donors. The study aimed to test whether signatures of past pathogen exposure could be identified by cataloging public T cell receptors. The study profiled the T cell repertoires of under 700 subjects by immunosequencing and related them to cytomegalovirus serostatus. In addition to the first cohort of several hundred subjects, a separate validation cohort of 100 to 150 different subjects was used. The study combined high-throughput TCR immunosequencing, statistical association of individual TCRs with disease status, and machine learning to predict cytomegalovirus infection status. A later analysis re-examined previously published TCR beta repertoires from around 670 donors and added high-resolution HLA genotyping to investigate patterns of TCR occurrence. The later analysis used no new phenotypic data to find candidate immune exposures, relying instead on TCR beta sequences and their occurrence across donors. To decide whether each TCR beta V gene segment behaved as functional or pseudogenic, an earlier analysis of approximately 600 of the donors relied on high-throughput TCR beta sequencing. Donor age, sex, ethnicity and CMV serostatus were collected together with the repertoire data. In a later genetic analysis, genome-wide SNP genotypes for about 60% of the 666 donors were used, and that subset was treated as a discovery cohort. All discovery cohort repertoires had been generated on a single sequencing platform. HLA typing covered class I and class II loci at four-digit resolution. Typing coverage varied by locus: roughly 620-640 donors for A, B, C, DRB1 and DQB1; approximately 500 for DQA1; approximately 570 for DPA1; more than 450 for DPB1. Because of strong linkage in the cohort, a few DR-DQ haplotypes were treated as single units for association and clustering. Among around 400 genotyped donors of the cohort, an average of roughly 240,000 unique TCR beta nucleotide sequences were sequenced per donor, around a sixth of them non-productive.

The cohort consisted of 670 or so healthy bone marrow donors. Cohort members were all nominally healthy when sampled, although unrecorded immune exposures were likely present. The donor was CMV seropositive and was included in the group of some 290 seropositive cohort members. Every donor gave a peripheral blood sample, and the peripheral blood mononuclear cells from that sample were used for TCR beta sequencing. Genomic DNA extraction from the blood cell samples was performed with the Qiagen DNeasy Blood Extraction Kit. The CDR3 starts with the cysteine, ends with the phenylalanine, and has 15 residues. Just CDR3 DNA is preserved here, 45 bases in frame from base 1. The junction shows trimming of 5 bases on V and 4 bases on J, plus 17 bases between the germline ends. Looking up the germline V gene (reference sequence) yields CDR1 LNHDA and CDR2 SQIVND. Study-wide conclusions, independent of this receptor: In vitro tests confirmed that a few of the cytomegalovirus-associated TCR beta chains recognize cytomegalovirus antigens. Linkage disequilibrium might explain the correlated functional status among segregating V segments, but an unknown experimental factor could not be ruled out. The classifier was reported to diagnose cytomegalovirus status with high specificity and sensitivity in both the original and validation cohorts. Because HLA typing was missing for some donors at each locus, association tests included only the typed subset. A further reported finding was that TCR beta sequences accurately predicted the HLA-A and HLA-B alleles for most subjects in the first cohort. The study gave a list of some 150 TCR beta chains associated with cytomegalovirus. V-gene and J-gene trimming of TCR beta chains was associated with a missense DCLRE1C variant in a later genetic analysis, and the association was replicated in an independent cohort. A later genetic analysis reported fewer N-insertions in productive TCRs among donors in an Asian-associated ancestry cluster than the roughly 700-donor mean. Because counts were too low, roughly 16 rarely observed V segments, including chromosome 9 orphons, were left out of the earlier analysis of 500 to 750 of the donors. When HLA alleles, especially DR and DQ, strongly co-occurred, TCR associations were difficult to assign to individual alleles. This cohort had only TCR beta chains sequenced, and the lack of alpha or paired-chain data limited which features could be detected. A later analysis reported that several top co-occurrence clusters appeared linked to parvovirus B19, influenza, CMV and Epstein-Barr virus. A cluster of highly shared sequence variants was judged likely to represent a technical artifact of the sequencing pipeline. CMV serostatus was the only immune exposure information available for the cohort. In a later analysis, HLA-associated TCR beta chains showed more clonal expansion and lower generation probabilities than non-associated chains that were equally common. Broadly in line with IMGT annotations, most TCR beta V segments showed up in productive rearrangements about 87% or about 30% of the time in an earlier analysis of 587 of the donors. The authors suggested that the approach could potentially be extended to other disease states and immunological phenotypes. Roughly uniform sequencing depth across donors was assumed in presence/absence analyses, although this assumption may not hold. At a false discovery rate of 0.05, a later analysis linked under 20,000 TCR beta sequences to specific HLA alleles. According to a later analysis, TCR association rates differed among HLA loci, with DRB1 alleles showing the most associated TCRs and HLA-C alleles showing the fewest. While some public TCRs were present in many individuals, most TCR sequences turned up only very rarely across donors. Because the 87-base-pair reads could not distinguish some IMGT-functional V segments, including TRBV6-2 and TRBV6-3, those segments were excluded. Most CMV-associated TCR beta chains appeared to be HLA-restricted in a later analysis, and the HLA associations seemed to be driven largely by CMV exposure.

The sequencing sample was made of PBMCs. This TCR was sampled from a man aged 45-65 years in good health and CMV-seropositive. The sequence links TRBV19 to TRBJ1-1, with TRBD1 tentatively as D gene (5 bases match). CDR3 sequence: CASSPSSGGGTEAFF. In nucleotide form, the sequence is TGTGCCAGTAGTCCCTCATCCGGGGGGGGCACTGAAGCTTTCTTT.